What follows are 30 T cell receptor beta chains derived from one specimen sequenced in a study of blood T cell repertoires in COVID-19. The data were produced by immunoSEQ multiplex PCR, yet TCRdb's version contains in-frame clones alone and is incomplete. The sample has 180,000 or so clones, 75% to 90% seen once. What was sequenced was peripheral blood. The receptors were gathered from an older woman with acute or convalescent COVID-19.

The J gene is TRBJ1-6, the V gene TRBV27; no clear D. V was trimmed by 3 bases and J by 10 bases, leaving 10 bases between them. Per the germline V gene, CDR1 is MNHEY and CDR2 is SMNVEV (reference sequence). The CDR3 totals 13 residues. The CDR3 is CASSLRGSSPLHF. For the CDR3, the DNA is TGTGCCAGCAGTTTGCGGGGAAGCTCACCCCTCCACTTT.

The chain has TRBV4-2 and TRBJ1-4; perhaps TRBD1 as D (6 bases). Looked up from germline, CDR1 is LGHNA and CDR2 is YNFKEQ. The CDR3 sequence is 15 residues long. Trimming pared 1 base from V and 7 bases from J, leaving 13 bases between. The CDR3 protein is CASSQGRGGGEKLFF. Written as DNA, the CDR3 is TGTGCCAGCAGCCAAGGTCGTGGGGGCGGTGAAAAACTGTTTTTT.

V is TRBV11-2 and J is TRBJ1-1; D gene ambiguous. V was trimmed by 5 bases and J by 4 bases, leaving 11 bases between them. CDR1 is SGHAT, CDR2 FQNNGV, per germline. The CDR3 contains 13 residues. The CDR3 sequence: CASSPQLFTEAFF. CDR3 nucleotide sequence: TGTGCCAGCAGCCCACAGCTTTTCACTGAAGCTTTCTTT.

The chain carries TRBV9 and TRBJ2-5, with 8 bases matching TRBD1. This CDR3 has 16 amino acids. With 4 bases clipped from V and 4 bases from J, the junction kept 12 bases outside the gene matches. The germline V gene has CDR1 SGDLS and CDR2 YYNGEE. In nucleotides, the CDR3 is TGTGCCAGCAGCCCAAAACAGGGGGTAGGGACAGAGACCCAGTACTTC. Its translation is CASSPKQGVGTETQYF. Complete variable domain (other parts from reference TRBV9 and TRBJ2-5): DSGVTQTPKHLITATGQRVTLRCSPRSGDLSVYWYQQSLDQGLQFLIQYYNGEERAKGNILERFSAQQFPDLHSELNLSSLELGDSALYFCASSPKQGVGTETQYFGPGTRLLVL.

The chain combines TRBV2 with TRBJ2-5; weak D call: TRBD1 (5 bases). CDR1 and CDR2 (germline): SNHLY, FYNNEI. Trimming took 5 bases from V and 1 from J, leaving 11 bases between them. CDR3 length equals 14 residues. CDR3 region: CASSLQVSQETQYF. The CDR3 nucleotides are TGTGCCAGCAGTCTACAGGTTTCCCAAGAGACCCAGTACTTC.

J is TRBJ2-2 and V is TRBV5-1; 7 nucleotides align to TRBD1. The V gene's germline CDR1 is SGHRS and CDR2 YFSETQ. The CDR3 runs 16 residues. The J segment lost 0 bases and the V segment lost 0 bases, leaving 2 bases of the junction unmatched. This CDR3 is CASSLGGTANTGELFF. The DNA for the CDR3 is TGCGCCAGCAGCTTGGGGGGGACAGCGAACACCGGGGAGCTGTTTTTT.

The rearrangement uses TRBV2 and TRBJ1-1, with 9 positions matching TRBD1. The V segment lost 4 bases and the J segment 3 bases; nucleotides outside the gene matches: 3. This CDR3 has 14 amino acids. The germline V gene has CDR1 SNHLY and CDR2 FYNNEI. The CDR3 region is CASSGRTGDTEAFF. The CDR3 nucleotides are TGTGCCAGCAGTGGGCGGACAGGGGACACTGAAGCTTTCTTT.

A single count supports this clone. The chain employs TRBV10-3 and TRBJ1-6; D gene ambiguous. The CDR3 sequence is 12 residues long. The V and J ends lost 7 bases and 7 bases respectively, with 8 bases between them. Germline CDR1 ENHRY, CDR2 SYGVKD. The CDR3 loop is CAIKAGNSPLHF. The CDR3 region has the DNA TGTGCCATCAAGGCGGGCAATTCACCCCTCCACTTT.

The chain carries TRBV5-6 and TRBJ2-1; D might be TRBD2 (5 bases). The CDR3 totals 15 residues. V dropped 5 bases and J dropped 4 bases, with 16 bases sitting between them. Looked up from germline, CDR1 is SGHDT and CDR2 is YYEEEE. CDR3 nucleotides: TGTGCCAGCAGTTTTCCTGGACTCCCTTACAATGAGCAGTTCTTC. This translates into CASSFPGLPYNEQFF.

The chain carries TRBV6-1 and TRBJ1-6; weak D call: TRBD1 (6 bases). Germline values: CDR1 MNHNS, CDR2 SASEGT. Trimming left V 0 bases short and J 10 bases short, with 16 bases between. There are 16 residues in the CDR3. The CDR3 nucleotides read TGTGCCAGCAGTGAAGCGGGGGCCCGGGGATGGTCACCCCTCCACTTT. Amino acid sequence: CASSEAGARGWSPLHF.

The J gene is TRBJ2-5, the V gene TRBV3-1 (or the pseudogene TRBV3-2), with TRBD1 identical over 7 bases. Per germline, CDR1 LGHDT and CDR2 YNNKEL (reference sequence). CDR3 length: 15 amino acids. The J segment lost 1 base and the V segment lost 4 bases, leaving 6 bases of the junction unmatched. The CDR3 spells CASSLRTGAQETQYF. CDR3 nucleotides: TGTGCCAGCAGCCTACGGACAGGCGCCCAAGAGACCCAGTACTTC.

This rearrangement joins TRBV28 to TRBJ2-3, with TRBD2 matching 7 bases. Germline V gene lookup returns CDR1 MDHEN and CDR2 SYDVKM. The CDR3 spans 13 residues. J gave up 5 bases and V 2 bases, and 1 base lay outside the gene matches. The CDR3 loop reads CASSLAGEDTQYF. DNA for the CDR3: TGTGCCAGCAGTTTAGCGGGAGAAGATACGCAGTATTTT.

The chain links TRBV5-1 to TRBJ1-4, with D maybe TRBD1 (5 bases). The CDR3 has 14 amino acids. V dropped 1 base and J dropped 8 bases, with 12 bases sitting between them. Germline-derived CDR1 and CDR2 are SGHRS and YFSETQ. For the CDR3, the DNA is TGCGCCAGCAGCTTGAACGCAGGGAACGAAAAACTGTTTTTT. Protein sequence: CASSLNAGNEKLFF.

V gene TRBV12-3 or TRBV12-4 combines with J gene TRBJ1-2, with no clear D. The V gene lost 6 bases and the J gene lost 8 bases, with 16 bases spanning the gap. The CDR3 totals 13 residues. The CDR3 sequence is CASSIGQRGGYTF. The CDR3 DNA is TGTGCCAGCAGCATCGGCCAACGCGGGGGCTACACCTTC.

CDR3 in DNA: TGTGCCAGCAGTCCTACTCCGGGGTCACCCCTCCACTTT. Amino acids: CASSPTPGSPLHF. The chain has TRBV3-1 (or the pseudogene TRBV3-2) and TRBJ1-6; D remains unclear. Trimming removed 6 bases at V and 10 bases at J, with 13 bases between. In germline, CDR1 is LGHDT, CDR2 YNNKEL (reference sequence). The CDR3 is made up of 13 amino acids.

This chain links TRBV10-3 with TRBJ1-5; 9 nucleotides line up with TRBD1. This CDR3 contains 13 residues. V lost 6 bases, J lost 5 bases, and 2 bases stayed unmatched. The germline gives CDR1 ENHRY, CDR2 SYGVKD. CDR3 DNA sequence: TGTGCCATCAGCCGACAGGGGGATCAGCCCCAGCATTTT. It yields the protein CAISRQGDQPQHF.

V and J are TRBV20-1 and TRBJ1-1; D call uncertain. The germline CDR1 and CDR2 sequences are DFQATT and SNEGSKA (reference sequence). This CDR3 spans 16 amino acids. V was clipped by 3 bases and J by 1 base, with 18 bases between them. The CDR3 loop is CSASSLIWASNTEAFF. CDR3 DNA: TGCAGTGCTAGTTCCCTTATTTGGGCTTCGAACACTGAAGCTTTCTTT.

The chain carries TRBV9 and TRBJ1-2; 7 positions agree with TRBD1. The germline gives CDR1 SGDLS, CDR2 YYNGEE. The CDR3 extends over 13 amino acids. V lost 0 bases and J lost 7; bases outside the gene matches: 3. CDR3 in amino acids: CASSVGTGGGYTF. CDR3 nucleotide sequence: TGTGCCAGCAGCGTAGGGACAGGAGGTGGCTACACCTTC.

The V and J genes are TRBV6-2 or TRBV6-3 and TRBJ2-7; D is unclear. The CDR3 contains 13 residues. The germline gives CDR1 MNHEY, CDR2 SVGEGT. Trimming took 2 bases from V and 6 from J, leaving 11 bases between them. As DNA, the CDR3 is TGTGCCAGCAGTTACCTCCTAGGCCGCGAGCAGTACTTC. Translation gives CASSYLLGREQYF.

CDR3 in amino acids: CASSPHRGIVPGELFF. In DNA, the CDR3 is TGTGCCAGCAGCCCACACAGGGGTATCGTTCCCGGGGAGCTGTTTTTT. The chain is built from TRBV9 and TRBJ2-2; 7 bases align to TRBD1. V gave up 4 bases and J gave up 6 bases; unmatched junction bases: 12. CDR3 length: 16 residues. Germline V CDR1 and CDR2: SGDLS, YYNGEE. The whole variable domain, filled in from reference TRBV9 and TRBJ2-2, reads DSGVTQTPKHLITATGQRVTLRCSPRSGDLSVYWYQQSLDQGLQFLIQYYNGEERAKGNILERFSAQQFPDLHSELNLSSLELGDSALYFCASSPHRGIVPGELFFGEGSRLTVL.

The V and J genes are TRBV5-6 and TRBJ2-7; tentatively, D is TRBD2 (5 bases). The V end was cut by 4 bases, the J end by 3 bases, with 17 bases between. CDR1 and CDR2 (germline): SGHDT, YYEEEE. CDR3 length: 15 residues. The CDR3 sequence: CASSRRGLRNYEQYV. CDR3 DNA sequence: TGTGCCAGCAGCCGACGGGGTCTGCGGAACTACGAGCAGTACGTC.

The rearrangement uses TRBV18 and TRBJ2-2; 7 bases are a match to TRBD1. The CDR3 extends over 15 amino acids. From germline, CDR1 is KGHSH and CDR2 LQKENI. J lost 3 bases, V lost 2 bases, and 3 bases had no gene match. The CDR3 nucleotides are TGTGCCAGCTCACCAGTGACAGGGCACACCGGGGAGCTGTTTTTT. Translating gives CASSPVTGHTGELFF.

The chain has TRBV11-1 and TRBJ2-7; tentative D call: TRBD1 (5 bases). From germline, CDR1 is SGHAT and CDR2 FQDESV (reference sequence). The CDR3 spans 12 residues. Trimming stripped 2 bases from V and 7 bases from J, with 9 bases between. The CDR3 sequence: CASSLPGSEQYV. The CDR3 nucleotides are TGTGCCAGCAGCTTACCAGGGTCGGAGCAGTACGTC.

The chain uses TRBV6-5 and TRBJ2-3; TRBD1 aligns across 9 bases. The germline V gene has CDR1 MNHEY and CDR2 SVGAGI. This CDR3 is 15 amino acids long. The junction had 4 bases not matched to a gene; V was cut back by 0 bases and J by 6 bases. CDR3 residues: CASSYSQGAPDTQYF. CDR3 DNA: TGTGCCAGCAGTTACTCACAGGGGGCCCCGGATACGCAGTATTTT.

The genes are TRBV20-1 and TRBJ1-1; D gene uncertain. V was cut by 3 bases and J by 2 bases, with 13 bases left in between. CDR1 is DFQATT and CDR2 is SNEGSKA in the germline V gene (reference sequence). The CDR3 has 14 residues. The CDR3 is CSASHPGINTEAFF. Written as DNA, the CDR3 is TGCAGTGCTAGTCACCCAGGCATAAACACTGAAGCTTTCTTT.

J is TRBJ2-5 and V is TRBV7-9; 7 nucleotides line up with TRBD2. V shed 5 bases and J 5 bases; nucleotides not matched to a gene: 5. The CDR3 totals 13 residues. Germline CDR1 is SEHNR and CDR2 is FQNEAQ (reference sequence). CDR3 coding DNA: TGTGCCAGCAGCCTGGGACTATGGGAGACCCAGTACTTC. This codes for CASSLGLWETQYF.

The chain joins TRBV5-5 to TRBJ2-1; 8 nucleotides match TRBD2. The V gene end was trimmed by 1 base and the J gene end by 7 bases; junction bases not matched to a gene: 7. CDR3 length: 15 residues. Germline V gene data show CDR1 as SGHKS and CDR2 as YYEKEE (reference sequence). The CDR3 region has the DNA TGTGCCAGCAGCTTGAGCGGGAGTCTTGTGAATGAGCAGTTCTTC. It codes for CASSLSGSLVNEQFF.

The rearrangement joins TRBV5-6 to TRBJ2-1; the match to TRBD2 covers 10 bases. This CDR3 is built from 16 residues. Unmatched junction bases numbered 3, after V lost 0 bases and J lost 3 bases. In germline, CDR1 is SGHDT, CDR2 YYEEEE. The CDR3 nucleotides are TGTGCCAGCAGCTTGGCCGGGACTAGCGACTACAATGAGCAGTTCTTC. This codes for CASSLAGTSDYNEQFF.

CDR3 coding DNA: TGTGCCAGCAGCAACAGCCCCGAAAACGGGACTAGCGGGATAAGGGTC. It specifies CASSNSPENGTSGIRV. The chain carries TRBV21-1 and TRBJ2-7; TRBD2, as called in the table, went unchecked against the DNA. TRBV21-1 is listed as a pseudogene. This CDR3 has 16 residues.

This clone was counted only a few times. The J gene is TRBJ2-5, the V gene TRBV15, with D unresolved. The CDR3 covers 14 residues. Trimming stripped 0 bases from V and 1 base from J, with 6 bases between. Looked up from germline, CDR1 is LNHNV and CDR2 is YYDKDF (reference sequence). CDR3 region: CATSRDQLQETQYF. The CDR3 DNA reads TGTGCCACCAGCAGAGACCAACTCCAAGAGACCCAGTACTTC.